Below, 17 T cell receptor beta chains from the same sample are listed, as sequenced in a study of T cell repertoires in cytomegalovirus infection. Their target antigens are unknown. A single record per CDR3 protein comes from TCRdb applying MiXCR to the reads. The sample records some 940,000 distinct CDR3 sequences, roughly 31% being singletons. The starting material was cultured CD8+ T cells from PBMCs, obtained from culture after CMV antigen stimulation. The receptors were gathered from a human donor in good health (CMV status not recorded). Some clones in this sample may be carry-over from other donors' samples.

The chain is built from TRBV5-1 and TRBJ1-4; D call uncertain. The CDR3 totals 12 residues. Germline lookup yields CDR1 SGHRS and CDR2 YFSETQ. Trimming cost V 6 bases and J 4 bases, with 7 bases left between them. This CDR3 is CASKDFNEKLFF. CDR3 DNA sequence: TGCGCCAGCAAGGACTTTAATGAAAAACTGTTTTTT.

This clonotype was seen a few times. The chain recombines TRBV6-5 with TRBJ2-7, with 8 bases aligning to TRBD1. V lost 6 bases to trimming and J lost 5 bases; unmatched junction nucleotides: 12. Germline V gives CDR1 MNHEY, CDR2 SVGAGI. This CDR3 is built from 15 residues. The CDR3 region has the DNA TGTGCCAGCAGACTCGGACAGGGAGATCTCAACGAGCAGTACTTC. Protein product: CASRLGQGDLNEQYF.

This clonotype was seen a few times. The chain's CDR3 is CATSAETQAVGYTF. In nucleotides, the CDR3 is TGTGCCACCAGTGCTGAAACACAGGCCGTTGGCTACACCTTC. The chain links TRBV24-1 to TRBJ1-2, with D tentatively TRBD1 (5 bases). V lost 5 bases to trimming and J lost 7 bases, with 16 bases between them. CDR1 is KGHDR and CDR2 is SFDVKD in the germline V gene. The length of the CDR3 is 14 residues.

This clonotype was recorded many times. V gene TRBV7-8 combines with J gene TRBJ2-7, with unresolved D. Germline assignment: CDR1 SGHVS and CDR2 FQNEAQ. The V end was cut by 1 base, the J end by 6 bases, with 7 bases between. The CDR3 has 12 residues. The CDR3 coding sequence is TGTGCCAGCAGCTTAGGCGGTTCCGAGCAGTACGTC. The encoded protein is CASSLGGSEQYV.

The chain employs TRBV15 and TRBJ2-3; D may correspond to TRBD1 or TRBD2 (6 bases each). The ends were cut back, 6 bases at V and 2 bases at J, with 24 bases in the middle. Germline-derived CDR1 and CDR2 are LNHNV and YYDKDF (reference sequence). The CDR3 is 18 amino acids. The CDR3 DNA sequence: TGTGCCACCAGGAGCGAGGGGGGCCGCCAGGGATCCACAGATACGCAGTATTTT. Amino acids: CATRSEGGRQGSTDTQYF.

This clonotype was counted only a few times. The chain links TRBV7-8 to TRBJ2-2; TRBD1 matches 8 bases. Germline CDR1 and CDR2: SGHVS and FQNEAQ. The CDR3 is 17 amino acids. With 5 bases clipped from V and 1 base from J, the junction kept 9 bases outside the gene matches. The CDR3 nucleotides are TGTGCCAGCAGCCGAGACCAGGGGGCGGTGAACACCGGGGAGCTGTTTTTT. Encoded protein: CASSRDQGAVNTGELFF.

In this sample, this clonotype turned up a few times. V usage is TRBV4-1 and J usage is TRBJ2-7; TRBD2 might be the D (5 bases). V lost 0 bases, J lost 6 bases, and 9 bases lay in between. CDR3 length equals 13 residues. The germline V gene encodes CDR1 MGHRA and CDR2 YSYEKL. As DNA, the CDR3 is TGCGCCAGCAGCCAAGACGGGGTTCGCGAGCAGTACGTC. Its translation: CASSQDGVREQYV.

Only a few counts were recorded for this clonotype. The J gene is TRBJ2-2, the V gene TRBV27; TRBD2 aligns across 9 bases. V dropped 10 bases and J dropped 3; count of bases not matched to a gene: 6. The CDR3 loop spans 14 amino acids. Germline V gene sequence: CDR1 MNHEY, CDR2 SMNVEV (reference sequence). This CDR3 is CATSGASHTGELFF. The CDR3 region has the DNA TGTGCCACTAGCGGGGCCTCGCACACCGGGGAGCTGTTTTTT.

In this sample, this clonotype turned up a few times. The chain has TRBV7-8 and TRBJ2-2, with D perhaps TRBD1 or TRBD2 (5 bases each). Trimming removed 8 bases at V and 3 bases at J, with 13 bases between. CDR1 and CDR2 (germline): SGHVS, FQNEAQ. The CDR3 is 14 residues long. Here the CDR3 DNA reads TGTGCCAGCGAGGCCCGAGGGGACACCGGGGAGCTGTTTTTT. It translates to CASEARGDTGELFF.

This clonotype has a count of ten or more. V is TRBV7-2 and J is TRBJ2-3, with TRBD1 as a possible D gene (5 bases). Germline V gene data show CDR1 as SGHTA and CDR2 as FQGNSA. Trimming stripped 2 bases from V and 3 bases from J, with 12 bases between. The CDR3 is made up of 15 amino acids. This chain's CDR3 is CASSLQGSWTDTQYF. DNA for the CDR3: TGTGCCAGCAGCTTACAGGGCTCCTGGACAGATACGCAGTATTTT. The full variable domain, completed using reference TRBV7-2 and TRBJ2-3, is GAGVSQSPSNKVTEKGKDVELRCDPISGHTALYWYRQSLGQGLEFLIYFQGNSAPDKSGLPSDRFSAERTGGSVSTLTIQRTQQEDSAVYLCASSLQGSWTDTQYFGPGTRLTVL.

This clonotype has just a few counts. The chain uses TRBV5-1 and TRBJ1-1; 7 positions match TRBD1. The V gene end was trimmed by 0 bases and the J gene end by 1 base; junction bases not matched to a gene: 21. This CDR3 region has 21 residues. Germline CDR1 is SGHRS and CDR2 is YFSETQ. The CDR3 bases are TGCGCCAGCAGCTTGGAGGGCCTCCGAGACAGGGCGCCCCCCGGGAACACTGAAGCTTTCTTT. Amino acid sequence: CASSLEGLRDRAPPGNTEAFF.

The J gene is TRBJ2-7, the V gene TRBV7-8, with 7 bases identical to TRBD1. With V trimmed by 5 bases and J by 5 bases, 9 bases remained unmatched. Looked up from germline, CDR1 is SGHVS and CDR2 is FQNEAQ. This CDR3 has 14 amino acids. The CDR3 nucleotides read TGTGCCAGCAGCCCTGGGACAGCCAGAGACGAGCAGTACGTC. Its protein is CASSPGTARDEQYV.

On this clonotype itself: A junction boundary mismatches the germline segment, possibly from a read error. The chain employs TRBV7-8 and TRBJ1-1; possible D gene TRBD1, 5 bases. CDR1 is SGHVS, CDR2 FQNEAQ, per germline. The length of the CDR3 is 14 residues. The CDR3 loop is CASSLQGMNTDAFF. CDR3 DNA: TGTGCCAGCAGCTTACAGGGTATGAACACTGACGCTTTCTTT. Combining the CDR3 with reference TRBV7-8 and TRBJ1-1 gives the whole variable domain GAGVSQSPRYKVAKRGQDVALRCDPISGHVSLFWYQQALGQGPEFLTYFQNEAQLDKSGLPSDRFFAERPEGSVSTLKIQRTQQEDSAVYLCASSLQGMNTDAFFGQGTRLTVV.

This clonotype was seen just once. In this CDR3 the conserved last residue, phenylalanine or tryptophan, is missing, so a read error is likely. The chain couples TRBV10-3 to TRBJ2-2; weak D call: TRBD2 (5 bases). Deletions cut 8 bases from V and 8 bases from J, with 18 bases between. Germline V gene lookup returns CDR1 ENHRY and CDR2 SYGVKD. CDR3 size: 14 residues. The CDR3 coding sequence is TGTGCCATCCCTAGCCTAGCTAGAGCTGGGGAGCTGTTTTCT. It specifies CAIPSLARAGELFS.

Many counts were recorded for this clonotype. The V call is TRBV7-6, the J call TRBJ2-1; D perhaps matches TRBD1 (6 bases). CDR3 length equals 16 residues. Trimming took 6 bases from V and 0 from J, leaving 15 bases between them. Germline-derived CDR1 and CDR2 are SGHVS and FNYEAQ. In DNA, the CDR3 is TGTGCCAGCAGTTATGGGACACCCTACTCCTACAATGAGCAGTTCTTC. Protein product: CASSYGTPYSYNEQFF.

Details on this clonotype: One base away lies a much larger clone, so this may be a sequencing read error. This chain links TRBV7-9 with TRBJ2-1; 14 bases are a match to TRBD2. Germline V gives CDR1 SEHNR, CDR2 FQNEAQ (reference sequence). V lost 4 bases to trimming and J lost 9 bases; unmatched junction nucleotides: 5. This CDR3 comprises 15 residues. Here the CDR3 DNA reads TGTGCCAGCAGCTCGACTAGCGGGGGGGCCGTTGAGCAGTTCTTC. As protein: CASSSTSGGAVEQFF.

In its sample, this clonotype was seen a few times. The chain is built from TRBV5-1 and TRBJ2-5; 8 nucleotides align to TRBD2. This CDR3 contains 16 residues. Trimming removed 4 bases from V and 2 bases from J; junction bases left unmatched: 10. In germline, CDR1 is SGHRS, CDR2 YFSETQ. The CDR3 bases are TGCGCCAGCAGCCATCGAGCACTAGCGGATCAAGAGACCCAGTACTTC. Translating it yields CASSHRALADQETQYF.